The sequence of this T cell receptor beta chain was determined in a study of T cell responses to AZD1222 COVID-19 vaccine. Study-level results: Spike-specific TCR breadth and depth grew following two AZD1222 doses. Possibly, clonal diversity was underestimated; donors were largely white British and included more females. Only 6 or 7 AZD1222 recipients tested seropositive at baseline.

Trimming left V 7 bases short and J 6 bases short, with 13 bases between. The CDR3 length is 14 residues. Germline V gene lookup returns CDR1 SNHLY and CDR2 FYNNEI. This clone showed up just once. The antigen remains undetermined. Only in-frame clones appear in the TCRdb table, and some are missing; sequencing was by immunoSEQ multiplex PCR. The table records around 150,000 clones, around 84% of them present only once. The chain combines TRBV2 with TRBJ1-6; TRBD1 is a possible D gene (5 bases). The sequences come from peripheral blood, collected on day 0 of AZD1222 vaccination. This sequence was found in an adult in good health. The CDR3 DNA sequence: TGTGCCAGCACCGTCCAGGGAGGTAATTCACCCCTCCACTTT. It translates to CASTVQGGNSPLHF.